This section outlines one T cell receptor beta chain sequence together with its context. Every isolated RNA sample was fully reverse transcribed, so sequencing captured expressed TCRB transcripts. Sequencing used immunoSEQ multiplex PCR; TCRdb keeps in-frame clones, though not all of them. Of approximately 120,000 clones in the sample, less than 40% were seen once. CDR1 is SGHNT, CDR2 YENEEA, per germline. Trimming cost V 4 bases and J 10 bases, with 8 bases left between them. The CDR3 loop spans 11 amino acids. The sample is drawn from a study of beta chain features in type 1 diabetes. This clonotype was sampled from a woman aged 18-29 years in good health. The sequencing sample was made of stem cell memory CD4+ T cells from blood. The rearrangement uses TRBV11-3 and TRBJ2-1, with D possibly matching TRBD2 (5 bases). CDR3 in DNA: TGTGCCAGCAGCTCGGGAATGGAGCAGTTCTTC. Translating gives CASSSGMEQFF. Full variable domain (remainder filled in from reference TRBV11-3 and TRBJ2-1): EAGVVQSPRYKIIEKKQPVAFWCNPISGHNTLYWYLQNLGQGPELLIRYENEEAVDDSQLPKDRFSAERLKGVDSTLKIQPAELGDSAVYLCASSSGMEQFFGPGTRLTVL.